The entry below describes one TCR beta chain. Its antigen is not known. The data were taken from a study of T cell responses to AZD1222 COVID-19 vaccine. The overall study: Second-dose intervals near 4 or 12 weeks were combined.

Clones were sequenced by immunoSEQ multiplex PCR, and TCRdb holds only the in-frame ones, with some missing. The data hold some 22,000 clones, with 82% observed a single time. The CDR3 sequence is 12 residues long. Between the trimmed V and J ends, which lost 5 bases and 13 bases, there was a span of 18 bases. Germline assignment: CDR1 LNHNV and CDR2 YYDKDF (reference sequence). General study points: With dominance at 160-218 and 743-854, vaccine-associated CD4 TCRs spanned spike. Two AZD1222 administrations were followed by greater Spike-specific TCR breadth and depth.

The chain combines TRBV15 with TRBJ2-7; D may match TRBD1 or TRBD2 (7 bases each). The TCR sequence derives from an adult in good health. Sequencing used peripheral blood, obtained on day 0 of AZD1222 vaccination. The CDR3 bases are TGTGCCACCAGCCCCGGCGGGGGACAGCCTTACTTC. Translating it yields CATSPGGGQPYF. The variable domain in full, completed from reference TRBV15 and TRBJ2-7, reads DAMVIQNPRYQVTQFGKPVTLSCSQTLNHNVMYWYQQKSSQAPKLLFHYYDKDFNNEADTPDNFQSRRPNTSFCFLDIRSPGLGDTAMYLCATSPGGGQPYFGPGTRLTVT.